This T cell receptor (beta chain) was sequenced in a study of cytomegalovirus exposure and HLA in healthy donors. The study, taken as a whole, reports: For TCR beta chains, V- and J-gene trimming was later linked to a missense DCLRE1C variant. Immune exposure information available was restricted to CMV serostatus.

The PCR was carried out with 60 Vbeta primers and 13 Jbeta primers. Methods used by the authors: A later analysis tallied 75 million to 80 million unique TCR beta chains, around 12 million of them shared. Method: immunoSEQ multiplex PCR; TCRdb's copy keeps in-frame clones and lacks some. Clone size and V and J calls were adopted from that table, with D and trimming inferred from the DNA. Here the sample table reports around 70,000 clones. On this clone: Its antigen remains unknown.

Input material: PBMCs. The receptor was isolated from a woman aged 30 to 39 in good health and CMV-seronegative.

CDR3 amino acids: CASSGQGSDYGYTF. In nucleotides, the CDR3 is TGTGCCAGCAGTGGACAGGGTTCCGACTATGGCTACACCTTC. V gene TRBV6-5 combines with J gene TRBJ1-2; TRBD1 matches 8 bases. The CDR3 extends over 14 amino acids. V lost 5 bases to trimming and J lost 3 bases; unmatched junction nucleotides: 5. Germline loops: CDR1 MNHEY, CDR2 SVGAGI.